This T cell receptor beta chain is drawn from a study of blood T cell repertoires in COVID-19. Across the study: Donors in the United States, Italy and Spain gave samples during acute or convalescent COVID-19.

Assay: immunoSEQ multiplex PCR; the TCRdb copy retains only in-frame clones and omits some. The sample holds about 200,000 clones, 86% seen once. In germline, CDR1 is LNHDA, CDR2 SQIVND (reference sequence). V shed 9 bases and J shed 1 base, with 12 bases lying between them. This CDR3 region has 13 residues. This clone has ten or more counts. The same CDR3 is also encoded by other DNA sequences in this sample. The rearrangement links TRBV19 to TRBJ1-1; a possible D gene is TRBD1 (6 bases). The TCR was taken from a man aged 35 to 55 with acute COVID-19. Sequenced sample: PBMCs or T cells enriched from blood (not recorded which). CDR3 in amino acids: CASQGHRNTEAFF. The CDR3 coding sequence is TGTGCCAGCCAGGGACACAGGAACACTGAAGCTTTCTTT.